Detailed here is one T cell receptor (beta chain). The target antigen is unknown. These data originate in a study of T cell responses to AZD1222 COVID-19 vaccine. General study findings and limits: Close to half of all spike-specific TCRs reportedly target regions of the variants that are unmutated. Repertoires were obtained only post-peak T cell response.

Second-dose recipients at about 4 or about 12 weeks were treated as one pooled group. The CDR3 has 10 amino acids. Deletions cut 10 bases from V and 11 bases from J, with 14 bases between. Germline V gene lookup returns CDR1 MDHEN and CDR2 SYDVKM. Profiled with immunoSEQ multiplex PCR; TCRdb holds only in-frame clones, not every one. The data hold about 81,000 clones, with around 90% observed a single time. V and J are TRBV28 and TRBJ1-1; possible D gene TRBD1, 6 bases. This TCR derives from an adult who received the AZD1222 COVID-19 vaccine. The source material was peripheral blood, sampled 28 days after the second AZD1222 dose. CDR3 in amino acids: CATGGRLAFF. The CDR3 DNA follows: TGTGCCACCGGGGGCAGATTGGCTTTCTTT.